The clone carrying this TCR beta chain appeared many times. Documented time point: newly diagnosed GD, antithyroid drugs for less than 3 months. RNA extracted from PBMCs served as the sequencing template. Germline trimming cut 6 bases from V and 8 bases from J; bases unmatched to any gene: 10. The CDR3 loop spans 16 amino acids. This sample stems from a study of regulatory T cells in long-lasting Graves disease. Arm-PCR of CDR3 regions with iRepertoire HTBI primers generated TCR beta libraries. TCRdb fed the multiplex PCR reads into MiXCR, producing one record per CDR3 protein. Among around 500,000 distinct CDR3 sequences, approximately 12% were seen once, and the ten largest hold roughly 10%. This sample was also put to use in a study of T cells in Graves' hyperthyroidism and ophthalmopathy. As that report states: When ophthalmopathy did not progress within 18 months, Graves' hyperthyroidism was considered stable. Investigators excluded patients with uncontrolled infection, other autoimmune disease, pregnancy or lactation. Most expanded thyroid clonotypes above 0.001 also appeared in blood. A model using 13 V-J features told ophthalmopathy apart from stable hyperthyroidism.

Source: peripheral blood mononuclear cells (PBMCs), taken at new diagnosis, from a patient treated with antithyroid drugs. The chain is built from TRBV12-3 or TRBV12-4 and TRBJ2-1; TRBD2 matches at 13 bases. This clonotype was sampled from a man under 40 with Graves disease. Here the CDR3 reads CASRGLAGQDDDEQFF. CDR3 coding DNA: TGTGCCAGCAGGGGACTAGCGGGGCAGGATGACGATGAGCAGTTCTTC.